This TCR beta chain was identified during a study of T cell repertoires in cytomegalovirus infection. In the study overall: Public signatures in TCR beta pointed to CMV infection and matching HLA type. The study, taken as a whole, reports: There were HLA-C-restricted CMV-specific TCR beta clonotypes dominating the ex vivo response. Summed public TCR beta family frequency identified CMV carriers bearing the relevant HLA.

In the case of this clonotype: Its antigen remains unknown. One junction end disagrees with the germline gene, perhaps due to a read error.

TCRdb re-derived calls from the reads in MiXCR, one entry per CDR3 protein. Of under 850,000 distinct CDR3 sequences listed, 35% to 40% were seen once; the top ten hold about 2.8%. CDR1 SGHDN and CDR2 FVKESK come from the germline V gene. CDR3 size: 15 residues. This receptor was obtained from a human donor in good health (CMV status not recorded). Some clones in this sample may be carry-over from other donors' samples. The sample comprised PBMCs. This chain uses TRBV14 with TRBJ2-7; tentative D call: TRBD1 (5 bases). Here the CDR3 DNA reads TGTGCCTGCAGCCGCGCCCCGCCAGGGTTGAGCGAGCAGTACTTC. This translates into CACSRAPPGLSEQYF.